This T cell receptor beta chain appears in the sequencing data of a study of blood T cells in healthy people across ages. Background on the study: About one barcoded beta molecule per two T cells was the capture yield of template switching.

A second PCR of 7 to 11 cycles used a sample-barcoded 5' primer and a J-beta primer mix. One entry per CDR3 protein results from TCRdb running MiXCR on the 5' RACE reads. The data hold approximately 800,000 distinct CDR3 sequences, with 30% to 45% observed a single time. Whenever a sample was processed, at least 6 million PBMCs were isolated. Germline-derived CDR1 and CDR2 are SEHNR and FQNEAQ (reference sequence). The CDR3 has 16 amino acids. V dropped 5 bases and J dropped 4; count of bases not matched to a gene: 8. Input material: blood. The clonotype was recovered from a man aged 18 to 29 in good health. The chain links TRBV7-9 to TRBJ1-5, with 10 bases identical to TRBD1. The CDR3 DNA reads TGTGCCAGCAGCGCCGACAGGGGGCTGGGAAATCAGCCCCAGCATTTT. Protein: CASSADRGLGNQPQHF.